This T cell receptor beta chain was sequenced for a study of cytomegalovirus exposure and HLA in healthy donors. Regarding the study as a whole: The study found most TCR sequences rare, yet found some public TCRs in many donors. Researchers catalogued roughly 170 TCR beta chains as cytomegalovirus-associated. Previous analysis showed most TCR beta V segments were productive about 87% or about 30% of the time.

This PCR relied on a set of 60 Vbeta primers and 13 Jbeta primers. Clones were read by immunoSEQ multiplex PCR, and TCRdb kept only the in-frame ones, dropping some. There are 80,000 to 100,000 clones in the sample; around 86% occur only once, and under 4% lies in the top ten. This CDR3 contains 17 residues. The V end was cut by 0 bases, the J end by 5 bases, with 17 bases between. Per the germline V gene, CDR1 is WSHSY and CDR2 is SAAADI. With regard to this clone: Its antigen is still unknown.

The receptor's source is a female donor in good health and CMV-seropositive. The V gene is TRBV10-2, the J gene TRBJ1-5; D is undetermined. Sequenced sample: PBMCs. DNA for the CDR3: TGCGCCAGCAGTGAGTCCTTACCGTTCGGGTTCTATCAGCCCCAGCATTTT. It codes for CASSESLPFGFYQPQHF.